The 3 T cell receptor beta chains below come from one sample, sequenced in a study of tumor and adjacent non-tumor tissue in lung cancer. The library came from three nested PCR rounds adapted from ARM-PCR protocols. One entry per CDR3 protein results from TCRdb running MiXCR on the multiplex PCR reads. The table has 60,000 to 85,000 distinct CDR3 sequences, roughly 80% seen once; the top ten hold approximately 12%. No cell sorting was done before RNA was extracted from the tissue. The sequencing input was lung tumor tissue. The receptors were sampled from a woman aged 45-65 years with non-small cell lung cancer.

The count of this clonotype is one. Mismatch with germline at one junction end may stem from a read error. This CDR3 is CAWTDGTRFSTRQSF. The CDR3 DNA sequence: TGTGCCTGGACCGACGGGACTAGATTTTCGACAAGGCAGTCCTTC. The rearrangement links TRBV30 to TRBJ2-1; 8 nucleotides match TRBD2. Germline V CDR1 and CDR2: GTSNPN, SVGIG (reference sequence). CDR3 size: 15 residues.

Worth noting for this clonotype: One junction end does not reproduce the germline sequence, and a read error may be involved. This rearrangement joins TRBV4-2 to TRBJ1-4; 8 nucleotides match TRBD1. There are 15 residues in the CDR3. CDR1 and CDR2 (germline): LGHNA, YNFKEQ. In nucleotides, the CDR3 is TGTGCCTGCAGCCAAGTCCAGGGGGCCGGGGAAAAATTGTTCTTT. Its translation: CACSQVQGAGEKLFF.

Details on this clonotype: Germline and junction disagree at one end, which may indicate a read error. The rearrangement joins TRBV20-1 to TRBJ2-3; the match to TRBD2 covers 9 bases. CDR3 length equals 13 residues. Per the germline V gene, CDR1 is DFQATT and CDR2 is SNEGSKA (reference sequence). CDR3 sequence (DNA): TGCAGTACCCGGACTAGCGTCCCAGATACGCACTATTTT. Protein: CSTRTSVPDTHYF.